One sample yielded the 25 T cell receptor beta chains listed below, sequenced in a study of blood T cells in healthy people across ages. The second PCR ran about 6 to 12 cycles with a sample-barcoded 5' primer and J-beta primers. TCRdb itself ran the 5' RACE reads through MiXCR, one entry per CDR3 protein. The sample carries 850,000 to 1,000,000 distinct CDR3 sequences, just over 50% recorded once. The sample taken for sequencing was blood. The source is a woman aged 55 to 70 in good health.

This clonotype was detected only a few times. The chain links TRBV4-3 to TRBJ2-1; D gene unclear. Germline CDR1 LGHNA, CDR2 YSLEER. V lost 0 bases and J 15 bases, leaving 15 bases between the germline ends. This CDR3 is built from 13 residues. The CDR3 here is CASSQDLRETLFF. Written as DNA, the CDR3 is TGCGCCAGCAGCCAAGATCTGAGAGAGACTCTGTTCTTC.

J is TRBJ2-1 and V is TRBV12-3 or TRBV12-4; D is unresolved. V lost 6 bases and J lost 5, with 11 bases in between. The CDR3 length is 13 residues. The CDR3 here is CASRWPGHNEQFF. In nucleotides, the CDR3 is TGTGCCAGCAGGTGGCCTGGGCACAATGAGCAGTTCTTC.

The rearrangement uses TRBV15 and TRBJ2-7; D unclear. The CDR3 runs to 14 residues. Germline lookup yields CDR1 LNHNV and CDR2 YYDKDF (reference sequence). Deletions cut 9 bases from V and 5 bases from J, with 20 bases between. CDR3 bases: TGTGCCACGTCCCTTAGCATTTTGAGTGACGAGCAGTACTTC. Its translation: CATSLSILSDEQYF.

CDR3 amino acids: CASSLSMGTGNGYTF. The CDR3 nucleotides read TGTGCCAGCAGTTTATCGATGGGGACAGGGAATGGCTACACCTTC. This chain uses TRBV27 with TRBJ1-2; TRBD1 matches 9 bases. CDR1 MNHEY and CDR2 SMNVEV come from the germline V gene (reference sequence). The CDR3 totals 15 residues. J gave up 6 bases and V 0 bases, and 5 bases lay outside the gene matches.

This chain uses TRBV29-1 with TRBJ2-5; D is possibly TRBD1 (5 bases). The CDR3 runs to 14 residues. The V and J ends lost 4 bases and 2 bases respectively, with 14 bases between them. CDR1 is SQVTM and CDR2 is ANQGSEA in the germline V gene. This CDR3 is CSVAGPGRQETQYF. The DNA for the CDR3 is TGCAGCGTTGCGGGCCCAGGGCGTCAAGAGACCCAGTACTTC.

The chain couples TRBV7-9 to TRBJ2-1; D not resolved. This CDR3 is built from 13 residues. Germline V lookup: CDR1 SEHNR, CDR2 FQNEAQ (reference sequence). Trimming removed 6 bases from V and 10 bases from J, with 16 bases in between. The chain's CDR3 is CASSVAGKWEQFF. CDR3 sequence (DNA): TGTGCCAGCAGTGTCGCCGGTAAATGGGAGCAGTTCTTC.

The chain combines TRBV7-9 with TRBJ1-6; tentatively, D is TRBD1 (5 bases). Looked up from germline, CDR1 is SEHNR and CDR2 is FQNEAQ (reference sequence). The CDR3 runs to 14 residues. V lost 5 bases to trimming and J lost 10 bases, with 15 bases between them. CDR3: CASSGAGTKSPLHF. The DNA of the CDR3 is TGTGCCAGCAGCGGAGCGGGGACCAAATCACCCCTCCACTTT.

This sequence joins TRBV12-3 or TRBV12-4 and TRBJ2-2; D possibly corresponds to TRBD1 (5 bases). V lost 5 bases to trimming and J lost 1 base, with 14 bases between them. CDR3 size: 16 residues. The CDR3 nucleotides are TGTGCCAGCAGTCCCCAGGGTAGAGGGAACACCGGGGAGCTGTTTTTT. Translated: CASSPQGRGNTGELFF.

This clonotype was found a few times. This rearrangement joins TRBV29-1 to TRBJ2-5, with D perhaps matching TRBD1 (6 bases). V gave up 1 base and J gave up 2 bases, with 8 bases separating them. This CDR3 contains 13 residues. CDR1 SQVTM and CDR2 ANQGSEA come from the germline V gene. In nucleotides, the CDR3 is TGCAGCGTTGAAGTCAGGGGTCAAGAGACCCAGTACTTC. Its translation: CSVEVRGQETQYF.

The chain has TRBV5-1 and TRBJ1-2; D is uncertain. Trimming removed 0 bases at V and 4 bases at J, with 7 bases between. The CDR3 totals 13 residues. Germline V gene sequence: CDR1 SGHRS, CDR2 YFSETQ. The CDR3: CASSLDQTYGYTF. In DNA form, the CDR3 reads TGCGCCAGCAGCTTGGATCAAACCTATGGCTACACCTTC.

This clonotype was recorded at least ten times. The J gene is TRBJ2-5, the V gene TRBV10-3; D gene uncertain. Germline V gives CDR1 ENHRY, CDR2 SYGVKD. The CDR3 consists of 15 residues. The germline V and J ends were trimmed by 3 bases and 0 bases, with 11 bases remaining between them. The CDR3 is CAISERPHDQETQYF. The CDR3 bases are TGTGCCATCAGTGAAAGGCCACATGACCAAGAGACCCAGTACTTC.

This clonotype was detected only a few times. The J gene is TRBJ2-3, the V gene TRBV5-1; 9 bases fit TRBD1. Germline CDR1 SGHRS, CDR2 YFSETQ. The trim removed 4 bases at V and 8 bases at J, leaving 8 bases unmatched. The CDR3 covers 14 residues. CDR3 nucleotides: TGCGCCAGCAGCCAAGGACAGGGGATCGGTACGCAGTATTTT. As protein: CASSQGQGIGTQYF.

The rearrangement links TRBV5-4 to TRBJ2-4; 9 bases map to TRBD2. V lost 0 bases and J lost 1; bases outside the gene matches: 20. Germline V lookup: CDR1 SGHNT, CDR2 YYREEE (reference sequence). CDR3 size: 22 residues. In nucleotides, the CDR3 is TGTGCCAGCAGCTTGGGCCAAACACGTGGACTAGCGCGTCAGGGGGCCAAAAACATTCAGTACTTC. Residues: CASSLGQTRGLARQGAKNIQYF.

This clonotype was recorded at least ten times. In DNA, the CDR3 is TGTGCCAGCAGTTTTGGTGAAAAACTGTTTTTT. It encodes CASSFGEKLFF. The chain has TRBV12-3 or TRBV12-4 and TRBJ1-4; unclear D gene. V shed 3 bases and J shed 7 bases, with 3 bases lying between them. The CDR3 is made up of 11 amino acids.

The genes are TRBV7-2 and TRBJ2-3; TRBD1 or TRBD2 may be the D gene (5 bases each). This CDR3 is 15 amino acids long. Per germline, CDR1 SGHTA and CDR2 FQGNSA. Trimming left V 5 bases short and J 4 bases short, with 16 bases between. The CDR3 DNA is TGTGCCAGCAGCCCCTTACGAGGGGCGGCAGATACGCAGTATTTT. It translates to CASSPLRGAADTQYF.

A few counts support this clonotype. V gene TRBV28 combines with J gene TRBJ2-3, with 8 bases fitting TRBD2. Germline V lookup: CDR1 MDHEN, CDR2 SYDVKM. With 3 bases clipped from V and 4 bases from J, the junction kept 9 bases outside the gene matches. This CDR3 has 16 residues. CDR3 protein: CASSFSPGLVADTQYF. Written as DNA, the CDR3 is TGTGCCAGCAGTTTTAGTCCGGGACTAGTGGCAGATACGCAGTATTTT.

The chain carries TRBV5-8 and TRBJ1-1, with D tentatively TRBD1 (5 bases). Germline lookup yields CDR1 SGHTS and CDR2 YDEGEE. Trimming removed 0 bases at V and 0 bases at J, with 9 bases between. The CDR3 consists of 15 residues. The CDR3 nucleotides read TGTGCCAGCAGCTTGGGACAGCCACTGAACACTGAAGCTTTCTTT. Translation: CASSLGQPLNTEAFF.

The chain employs TRBV6-6 and TRBJ2-7, with 9 bases identical to TRBD2. Germline loops: CDR1 MNHNY, CDR2 SVGAGI (reference sequence). This CDR3 region has 15 residues. V lost 6 bases, J lost 4 bases, and 10 bases stayed unmatched. The CDR3 coding sequence is TGTGCCAGCAGCCATGGTGCGGGAGGGGGGTACGAGCAGTACTTC. It codes for CASSHGAGGGYEQYF.

This chain uses TRBV29-1 with TRBJ2-3; 8 nucleotides match TRBD2. Germline assignment: CDR1 SQVTM and CDR2 ANQGSEA. Trimming cost V 2 bases and J 5 bases; bases outside gene matches: 6. CDR3 length: 14 residues. The CDR3 sequence is CSVERAGVEDTQYF. Here the CDR3 DNA reads TGCAGCGTTGAACGAGCGGGAGTGGAAGATACGCAGTATTTT.

This clonotype was recorded a few times. J is TRBJ2-1 and V is TRBV20-1, with D perhaps matching TRBD1 (5 bases). The germline V gene encodes CDR1 DFQATT and CDR2 SNEGSKA (reference sequence). Trimming took off 7 bases at V and 8 bases at J, with 15 bases between the two ends. The CDR3 loop spans 12 amino acids. CDR3 coding DNA: TGCAGTGTTAGGAAGTGGGGCGATGAGCAGTTCTTC. Translation: CSVRKWGDEQFF.

V is TRBV6-5 and J is TRBJ1-2; no reliable D call. The ends were cut back, 6 bases at V and 6 bases at J, with 14 bases in the middle. CDR1 and CDR2 (germline): MNHEY, SVGAGI. The CDR3 extends over 13 amino acids. CDR3: CASSLGFLDGYTF. The CDR3 DNA reads TGTGCCAGCAGCCTAGGCTTCTTGGATGGCTACACCTTC.

V is TRBV6-2 or TRBV6-3 and J is TRBJ2-7; 7 bases map to TRBD1. The CDR3 extends over 15 amino acids. CDR1 MNHEY and CDR2 SVGEGT come from the germline V gene. Unmatched junction bases numbered 7, after V lost 2 bases and J lost 3 bases. The CDR3 loop reads CASSYEGGFFYEQYF. DNA for the CDR3: TGTGCCAGCAGTTACGAAGGGGGCTTTTTCTACGAGCAGTACTTC.

This sequence joins TRBV7-6 and TRBJ2-1, with a weak D call TRBD1 (5 bases). The germline gives CDR1 SGHVS, CDR2 FNYEAQ. CDR3 length: 14 amino acids. V was cut by 2 bases and J by 7 bases, with 12 bases left in between. DNA of the CDR3: TGTGCCAGCAGCTTATTAAGGGGTGGAAATGAGCAGTTCTTC. It yields the protein CASSLLRGGNEQFF.

The table lists this clonotype with a few counts. The rearrangement links TRBV9 to TRBJ2-7; D is undetermined. V was clipped by 3 bases and J by 4 bases, with 11 bases between them. Germline assignment: CDR1 SGDLS and CDR2 YYNGEE. The CDR3 loop spans 13 amino acids. The DNA for the CDR3 is TGTGCCAGCAGCGCTACCACGGGTTACGAGCAGTACTTC. It is translated as CASSATTGYEQYF.

Written as DNA, the CDR3 is TGTGCCACCAGTGGACAAGAGACACTAGCTAAGCTGTACTTC. It codes for CATSGQETLAKLYF. The rearrangement links TRBV24-1 to TRBJ2-5; tentative D call: TRBD2 (6 bases). The CDR3 covers 14 residues. V lost 5 bases and J 13 bases, leaving 22 bases between the germline ends. Germline V lookup: CDR1 KGHDR, CDR2 SFDVKD.